This T cell receptor (beta chain) was observed in a study of beta chain features in type 1 diabetes. The CDR3 covers 13 residues. CDR1 is GTSNPN, CDR2 SVGIG, per germline (reference sequence). Blood was drawn once from each donor into heparinised tubes. The draws averaged roughly 120 mL. In all sorted populations, purity surpassed 95%. This clone was counted only a few times. Its antigen is unknown. Expressed TCRB transcripts were sequenced after all isolated RNA was converted to cDNA. Using immunoSEQ multiplex PCR, the repertoire was profiled, and TCRdb retains in-frame clones only, with some absent. The sample has about 710,000 clones; more than 13% are singletons. Broader study findings: More deletions and fewer insertions at VDJ junctions were found in patients with type 1 diabetes. Compared to healthy donors, patients appeared to have naive, central memory and Treg TCRB repertoires that were more alike. TCRB CDR3s from Type 1 diabetes patients were moderately but significantly shorter in all four CD4+ subsets.

The clonotype was recovered from a man younger than 35 with type 1 diabetes. The chain uses TRBV30 and TRBJ2-5; tentative D call: TRBD1 (5 bases). Near its end, the DNA agrees better with TRBJ2-7, so the J call may be wrong. The specimen was naive CD4+ T cells from blood. CDR3 sequence reads: CAWETDSRYEQYF. The CDR3 DNA reads as TGTGCCTGGGAAACAGACAGTCGGTACGAGCAGTACTTC.